This TCR beta chain was obtained from a study of shared T cell receptors in the human thymus. Repertoires were generated with immunoSEQ multiplex PCR, while TCRdb's copy carries only in-frame clones and drops some. Of about 380,000 clones listed, 85% to 95% are singletons. With 0 bases removed from V and 6 bases from J, the gap between germline ends came to 16 bases. The CDR3 loop spans 17 amino acids. The V gene's germline CDR1 is SGHRS and CDR2 YFSETQ. Specimen: thymocytes. The sequence was obtained from a human donor. The chain recombines TRBV5-1 with TRBJ1-6; TRBD1 might be the D (6 bases). The DNA for the CDR3 is TGCGCCAGCAGCTTGGAGCTTGGAGGGGGAACTAATTCACCCCTCCACTTT. It codes for CASSLELGGGTNSPLHF. The complete variable domain, with remaining parts taken from reference TRBV5-1 and TRBJ1-6, reads KAGVTQTPRYLIKTRGQQVTLSCSPISGHRSVSWYQQTPGQGLQFLFEYFSETQRNKGNFPGRFSGRQFSNSRSEMNVSTLELGDSALYLCASSLELGGGTNSPLHFGNGTRLTVT.